This T cell receptor (beta chain) was retrieved from a study of CD8 T cells in ankylosing spondylitis. Germline CDR1 reads KGHSH; CDR2 reads LQKENI. Deletions cut 5 bases from V and 8 bases from J, with 9 bases between. The CDR3 contains 11 residues. TCRdb used MiXCR to reprocess the 5' RACE reads, holding one entry per CDR3 protein. This table holds 150,000 to 200,000 distinct CDR3 sequences, around a tenth found once. In this sample, this clonotype turned up a few times. Its antigen remains unknown. General study findings and limits: It appeared that ankylosing spondylitis blood was characterized by a TCR beta motif of about eight highly homologous variants.

The genes are TRBV18 and TRBJ1-1; D might be TRBD1 (6 bases). Sequencing used blood, either unsorted or a sorted T cell fraction (not recorded which). The TCR was taken from a male donor with ankylosing spondylitis or in good health (not recorded which). In DNA, the CDR3 is TGTGCCAGCTCATCTACAGGGGAAGCTTTCTTT. Translating it yields CASSSTGEAFF. The entire variable domain, with the rest obtained from reference TRBV18 and TRBJ1-1, is as follows: NAGVMQNPRHLVRRRGQEARLRCSPMKGHSHVYWYRQLPEEGLKFMVYLQKENIIDESGMPKERFSAEFPKEGPSILRIQQVVRGDSAAYFCASSSTGEAFFGQGTRLTVV.